The T cell receptor beta chain described here comes from a study of T cells after yellow fever vaccination. The germline gives CDR1 SGHRS, CDR2 YFSETQ. The V and J ends lost 2 bases and 12 bases respectively, with 21 bases between them. The length of the CDR3 is 15 residues. One entry per CDR3 protein results from TCRdb running MiXCR on the 5' RACE reads. Among 450,000 to 650,000 distinct CDR3 sequences listed, 21% were seen once. This clonotype was seen only a few times. The chain joins TRBV5-1 to TRBJ2-1; D is possibly TRBD2 (7 bases). The sample was PBMCs, taken 21 days after the first yellow fever vaccination. The receptor comes from a man aged 18 to 35 who received the YFV17D yellow fever vaccine. The CDR3 protein is CASSFGQTSPARQFF. The DNA for the CDR3 is TGCGCCAGCAGCTTCGGACAGACTAGCCCTGCTAGGCAGTTCTTC.